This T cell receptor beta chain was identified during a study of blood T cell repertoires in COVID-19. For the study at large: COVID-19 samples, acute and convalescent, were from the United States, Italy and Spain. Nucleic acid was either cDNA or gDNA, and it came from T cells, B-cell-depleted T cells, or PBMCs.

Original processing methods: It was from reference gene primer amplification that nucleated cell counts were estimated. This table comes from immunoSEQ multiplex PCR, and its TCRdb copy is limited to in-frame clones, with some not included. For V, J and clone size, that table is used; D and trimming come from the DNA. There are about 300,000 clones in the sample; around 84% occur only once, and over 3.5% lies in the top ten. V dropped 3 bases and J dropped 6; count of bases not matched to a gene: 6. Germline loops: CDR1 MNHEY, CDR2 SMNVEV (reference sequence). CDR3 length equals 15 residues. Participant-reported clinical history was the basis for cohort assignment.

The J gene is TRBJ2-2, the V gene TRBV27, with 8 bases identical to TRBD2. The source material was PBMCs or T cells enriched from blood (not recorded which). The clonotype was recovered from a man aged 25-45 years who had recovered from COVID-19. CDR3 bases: TGTGCCAGCAGTTTTCTTTCGGGGGGGGCCGGGGAGCTGTTTTTT. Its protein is CASSFLSGGAGELFF.